The present TCR beta chain was sequenced within a study of T cell responses to AZD1222 COVID-19 vaccine. Study background: Analyses pooled second doses at about 4 or about 12 weeks.

The study, taken as a whole, reports: Seropositivity was recorded at baseline in only 5 or 6 AZD1222 recipients. Repertoires were sampled only after the peak T cell response. Dominant at 160-218 and 743-854, vaccine-associated CD4 TCRs also spanned spike.

Trimming removed 4 bases at V and 4 bases at J, with 14 bases between. The length of the CDR3 is 15 residues. The V gene's germline CDR1 is LNHDA and CDR2 SQIVND (reference sequence). Using immunoSEQ multiplex PCR, the repertoire was profiled, and TCRdb retains in-frame clones only, with some absent. Here the sample spans 95,000 to 150,000 clones, 75% to 90% being singletons. About this clone itself: Its matching antigen is unknown.

The rearrangement uses TRBV19 and TRBJ1-5; unclear D gene. The clonotype was recovered from an adult in good health. Sequenced material: peripheral blood, taken on day 0 of AZD1222 vaccination. This CDR3 is CASSTFIEDNQPQHF. CDR3 sequence (DNA): TGTGCCAGTAGTACTTTTATCGAGGATAATCAGCCCCAGCATTTT.